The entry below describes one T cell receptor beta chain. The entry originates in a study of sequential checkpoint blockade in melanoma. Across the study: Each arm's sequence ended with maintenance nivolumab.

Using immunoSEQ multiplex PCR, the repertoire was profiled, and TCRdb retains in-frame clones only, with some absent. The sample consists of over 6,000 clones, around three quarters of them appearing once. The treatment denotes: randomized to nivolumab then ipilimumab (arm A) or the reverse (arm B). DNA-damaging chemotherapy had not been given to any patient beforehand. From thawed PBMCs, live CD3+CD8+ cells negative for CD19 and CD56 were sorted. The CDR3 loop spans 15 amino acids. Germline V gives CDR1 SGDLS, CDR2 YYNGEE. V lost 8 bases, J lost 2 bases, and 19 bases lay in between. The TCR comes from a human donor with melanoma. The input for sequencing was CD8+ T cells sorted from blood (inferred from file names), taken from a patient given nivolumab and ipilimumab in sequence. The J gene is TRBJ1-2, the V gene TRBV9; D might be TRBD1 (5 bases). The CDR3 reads CASDSTRRGNYGYTF. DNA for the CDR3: TGTGCCAGTGACAGTACGCGCCGTGGAAACTATGGCTACACCTTC.